These 21 T cell receptor gamma chains were sequenced from one sample in a study of Vδ1+ human thymocytes. Notes on the study in general: In the thymus, TRG and TRD repertoires looked highly polyclonal with Gaussian CDR3 lengths.

No antigen has been assigned to these receptors. RNA was extracted from the cells and then reverse transcribed. The CDR3 regions were amplified by multiplex PCR from V-gene primers to a constant-region primer. TCRdb re-called the multiplex PCR reads through CATT. In the table there are about 23,000 gamma-chain clones, roughly 13% of which are singletons. The sample comprised Vdelta1+ gamma-delta thymocytes from the thymus. Subset given: FACS-sorted CD3+ TCRalphabeta- TCRVdelta1+ TCRVdelta2- thymocytes. Source of these receptors: a child under two years old who had congenital heart surgery.

This chain links TRGV8 with TRGJP1. Germline V CDR1 and CDR2: VENAVY, YDSYNSRV. V trimming: 0 bases; J trimming: 3 bases; junction bases outside the gene matches: 4. The CDR3 is 15 amino acids. CDR3 sequence reads: CATWDRRATGWFKIF. The CDR3 nucleotides are TGTGCCACCTGGGATAGGCGGGCCACTGGTTGGTTCAAGATATTT.

By share, this clone ranks as medium-sized (0.01 to 0.1%). The chain has TRGV5 and TRGJ1 or TRGJ2. Trimming removed 2 bases from V and 5 bases from J; junction bases left unmatched: 0. Germline V gene lookup returns CDR1 VINAFY and CDR2 YDVSNSKD. This CDR3 comprises 11 residues. CDR3 amino acids: CATWDNYKKLF. The CDR3 DNA sequence: TGTGCCACCTGGGACAATTATAAGAAACTCTTT.

The rearrangement links TRGV4 to TRGJ1 or TRGJ2. Germline V CDR1 and CDR2: EGSTGY, YDSYTSSV. The V gene end was trimmed by 6 bases and the J gene end by 5 bases; junction bases not matched to a gene: 13. This CDR3 region has 14 residues. The CDR3 is CATWKSPRDYKKLF. The CDR3 region has the DNA TGTGCCACCTGGAAATCCCCCCGGGATTATAAGAAACTCTTT.

In its sample, this clone was seen a few times. The chain uses TRGV4 and TRGJ1 or TRGJ2. After removal of 6 bases from V and 2 bases from J, the junction contained 7 bases not matched to a gene. Germline CDR1 and CDR2: EGSTGY and YDSYTSSV. The CDR3 is made up of 13 amino acids. The CDR3 nucleotides are TGTGCCACCTGGAAAGTCGATTATTATAAGAAACTCTTT. It codes for CATWKVDYYKKLF.

This clone is medium-sized (0.01 to 0.1%) within its sample. Other nucleotide sequences from this sample produce the same CDR3. This chain joins TRGV9 and TRGJ1 or TRGJ2. This CDR3 region has 11 residues. Germline assignment: CDR1 GITISATS and CDR2 ISYDGTV (reference sequence). J gave up 8 bases and V 4 bases, and 5 bases lay outside the gene matches. CDR3 loop: CALWEDHKKLF. The DNA for the CDR3 is TGTGCCTTGTGGGAAGACCATAAGAAACTCTTT.

About this clone itself: Being one base from a much bigger clone, this may be a read error. The same CDR3 is also encoded by other DNA sequences in this sample. The chain carries TRGV3 and TRGJ1 or TRGJ2. CDR3 length: 13 residues. With 0 bases clipped from V and 7 bases from J, the junction kept 6 bases outside the gene matches. Germline V gives CDR1 VTNTFY, CDR2 YDVSTARD (reference sequence). CDR3 in amino acids: CATWDRRGYKKLF. As DNA, the CDR3 is TGTGCCACCTGGGACAGGCGGGGGTATAAGAAACTCTTT.

The chain uses TRGV5 and TRGJ1 or TRGJ2. The J segment lost 8 bases and the V segment lost 1 base, leaving 5 bases of the junction unmatched. The germline V gene encodes CDR1 VINAFY and CDR2 YDVSNSKD. The CDR3 has 12 amino acids. In DNA, the CDR3 is TGTGCCACCTGGGACAGTTGCGATAAGAAACTCTTT. Residues: CATWDSCDKKLF.

Only a few counts were recorded for this clone. This chain links TRGV4 with TRGJ1 or TRGJ2. This CDR3 has 12 amino acids. The V gene end was trimmed by 6 bases and the J gene end by 5 bases; junction bases not matched to a gene: 7. The V gene's germline CDR1 is EGSTGY and CDR2 YDSYTSSV. CDR3 loop: CATWKPDYKKLF. As DNA, the CDR3 is TGTGCCACCTGGAAGCCGGATTATAAGAAACTCTTT.

This chain connects TRGV3 to TRGJP2. J lost 2 bases, V lost 5 bases, and 5 bases had no gene match. This CDR3 has 14 amino acids. Germline assignment: CDR1 VTNTFY and CDR2 YDVSTARD (reference sequence). The CDR3 reads CATWGTSSDWIKTF. CDR3 nucleotides: TGTGCCACCTGGGGCACCAGTAGTGATTGGATCAAGACGTTT.

Comments on this clone: The same CDR3 also results from other DNA sequences found in this sample. V usage is TRGV2 and J usage is TRGJ1 or TRGJ2. The trim removed 0 bases at V and 11 bases at J, leaving 4 bases unmatched. CDR3 size: 11 residues. Germline V lookup: CDR1 EGSNGY, CDR2 YDSYNSKV. As DNA, the CDR3 is TGTGCCACCTGGGACGGGCAGGAGAAACTCTTT. Protein: CATWDGQEKLF.

This clone was counted between two and nine times. The gene calls are TRGV4 and TRGJ1 or TRGJ2. This CDR3 has 12 residues. V lost 3 bases and J lost 5; bases outside the gene matches: 4. Germline V gene sequence: CDR1 EGSTGY, CDR2 YDSYTSSV. The CDR3 here is CATWDSHYKKLF. Written as DNA, the CDR3 is TGTGCCACCTGGGATTCACATTATAAGAAACTCTTT.

The V gene is TRGV4, the J gene TRGJP2. Germline V gives CDR1 EGSTGY, CDR2 YDSYTSSV. The CDR3 consists of 15 residues. With V trimmed by 6 bases and J by 3 bases, 10 bases remained unmatched. CDR3 loop: CATWNCVGSDWIKTF. The CDR3 nucleotides are TGTGCCACCTGGAATTGCGTTGGTAGTGATTGGATCAAGACGTTT.

As concerns this clone: Different DNA sequences within this sample yield the same CDR3. V is TRGV9 and J is TRGJP1. The CDR3 has 15 amino acids. The ends lost 4 bases at V and 8 bases at J; junction bases unmatched: 13. CDR1 and CDR2 (germline): GITISATS, ISYDGTV (reference sequence). CDR3 DNA: TGTGCCTTGTGGGACTGGGTAAGAGGAGGTTGGTTCAAGATATTT. Translation gives CALWDWVRGGWFKIF.

Turning to this clone: Being one base from a much bigger clone, this may be a read error. The sample contains more than one DNA sequence encoding this CDR3. V gene TRGV9 combines with J gene TRGJ1 or TRGJ2. The trim removed 3 bases at V and 11 bases at J, leaving 7 bases unmatched. Germline V lookup: CDR1 GITISATS, CDR2 ISYDGTV (reference sequence). The CDR3 consists of 11 residues. CDR3: CALWECGEKLF. The DNA of the CDR3 is TGTGCCTTGTGGGAGTGCGGTGAGAAACTCTTT.

The chain combines TRGV5 with TRGJ1 or TRGJ2. This CDR3 has 14 residues. CDR1 and CDR2 (germline): VINAFY, YDVSNSKD. V shed 0 bases and J 5 bases; nucleotides not matched to a gene: 7. The CDR3 reads CATWDRPGNYKKLF. DNA of the CDR3: TGTGCCACCTGGGACAGGCCTGGTAATTATAAGAAACTCTTT.

This clone appeared a few times. A read error may produce the germline difference seen at one junction end. The chain carries TRGV8 and TRGJ1 or TRGJ2. The length of the CDR3 is 13 residues. In germline, CDR1 is VENAVY, CDR2 YDSYNSRV. CDR3 DNA sequence: TGTGCCACCTGGGTCCCGAATTATTATAAGAAACTCTTC. Its translation is CATWVPNYYKKLF.

V usage is TRGV4 and J usage is TRGJ1 or TRGJ2. V dropped 4 bases and J dropped 0; count of bases not matched to a gene: 6. The CDR3 length is 14 residues. Germline loops: CDR1 EGSTGY, CDR2 YDSYTSSV. The chain's CDR3 is CATWDPKNYYKKLF. The CDR3 bases are TGTGCCACCTGGGACCCAAAGAATTATTATAAGAAACTCTTT.

V usage is TRGV9 and J usage is TRGJP2. V trimming: 1 base; J trimming: 4 bases; junction bases outside the gene matches: 15. This CDR3 region has 18 residues. Per the germline V gene, CDR1 is GITISATS and CDR2 is ISYDGTV (reference sequence). The CDR3 loop is CALWEVITEGSSDWIKTF. CDR3 nucleotide sequence: TGTGCCTTGTGGGAGGTCATAACGGAAGGGTCTAGTGATTGGATCAAGACGTTT.

The chain has TRGV9 and TRGJP. Per the germline V gene, CDR1 is GITISATS and CDR2 is ISYDGTV (reference sequence). The CDR3 runs to 13 residues. V gave up 8 bases and J gave up 11 bases; unmatched junction bases: 6. In DNA, the CDR3 is TGTGCCTTGTTGCTGGTGGGCAAAAAAATCAAGGTATTT. It codes for CALLLVGKKIKVF.

The gene calls are TRGV2 and TRGJ1 or TRGJ2. The junction had 10 bases not matched to a gene; V was cut back by 2 bases and J by 6 bases. CDR3 length equals 14 residues. Germline CDR1 and CDR2: EGSNGY and YDSYNSKV. CDR3 in amino acids: CATWDVRNGYKKLF. The CDR3 DNA reads as TGTGCCACCTGGGACGTCCGGAATGGTTATAAGAAACTCTTT.

The V and J genes are TRGV3 and TRGJ1 or TRGJ2. From germline, CDR1 is VTNTFY and CDR2 YDVSTARD (reference sequence). Trimming took 0 bases from V and 6 from J; bases not matched to a gene: 5. The CDR3 extends over 13 amino acids. CDR3 bases: TGTGCCACCTGGGACAGGCTGGCTTATAAGAAACTCTTT. This sequence encodes CATWDRLAYKKLF.